One and the same sample provided the 21 T cell receptor beta chains below, sequenced in a study of CD4 T cells in relation to SARS-CoV-2 and coronaviruses. Produced via immunoSEQ multiplex PCR; TCRdb's table is partial and in-frame only. The sample lists about 36,000 clones; approximately 83% were seen once. Their cognate antigens are unknown. Sequencing was performed on naive CD4+ T cells from PBMCs, cultured in vitro. The subset denotes: naive CD4+ T cells isolated by negative enrichment. The receptor source for this set is an adult with COVID-19.

The V and J genes are TRBV7-2 and TRBJ2-3; a weak D match, TRBD1 (6 bases). CDR1 SGHTA and CDR2 FQGNSA come from the germline V gene. V lost 1 base and J 0 bases, leaving 8 bases between the germline ends. This CDR3 contains 15 residues. The DNA of the CDR3 is TGTGCCAGCAGCTTAGGGGGGCGGAGCACAGATACGCAGTATTTT. Translation gives CASSLGGRSTDTQYF.

This clone has more than one count but fewer than ten. The rearrangement links TRBV28 to TRBJ1-2; D gene unclear. The CDR3 covers 15 residues. V was cut by 0 bases and J by 4 bases, with 12 bases left in between. In germline, CDR1 is MDHEN, CDR2 SYDVKM. CDR3 sequence reads: CASSLWEGGGYGYTF. CDR3 DNA: TGTGCCAGCAGTTTATGGGAGGGTGGAGGCTATGGCTACACCTTC.

This clone has a handful of counts. The chain has TRBV28 and TRBJ1-2; D possibly corresponds to TRBD1 (6 bases). There are 16 residues in the CDR3. Germline loops: CDR1 MDHEN, CDR2 SYDVKM. Trimming pared 4 bases from V and 3 bases from J, leaving 18 bases between. CDR3 DNA: TGTGCCAGCAGTTCAACCCCCAAACAGGGAGACTATGGCTACACCTTC. It is translated as CASSSTPKQGDYGYTF.

The chain uses TRBV28 and TRBJ2-7; weak D call: TRBD1 (5 bases). The CDR3 runs 11 residues. Germline-derived CDR1 and CDR2 are MDHEN and SYDVKM. V lost 7 bases to trimming and J lost 2 bases, with 6 bases between them. CDR3 sequence: CASTDTYEQYF. The CDR3, as DNA: TGTGCCAGCACGGACACCTACGAGCAGTACTTC.

The chain joins TRBV3-1 (or the pseudogene TRBV3-2) to TRBJ2-7; 8 nucleotides match TRBD1. V lost 1 base to trimming and J lost 0 bases; unmatched junction nucleotides: 2. The CDR3 sequence is 15 residues long. Germline CDR1 and CDR2: LGHDT and YNNKEL (reference sequence). CDR3 nucleotide sequence: TGTGCCAGCAGCCAAGTGACAGGGGTCTCCTACGAGCAGTACTTC. Residues: CASSQVTGVSYEQYF.

The V call is TRBV6-6, the J call TRBJ1-2; D not certain. The length of the CDR3 is 11 residues. V was trimmed by 7 bases and J by 6 bases, leaving 9 bases between them. Germline V CDR1 and CDR2: MNHNY, SVGAGI (reference sequence). The CDR3 nucleotides are TGTGCCAGCATTGGACTGCATGGCTACACCTTC. Translation gives CASIGLHGYTF.

The V and J genes are TRBV10-3 and TRBJ2-2; TRBD1 agrees at 8 bases. V was pared by 3 bases and J by 8 bases, with 5 bases of the junction left unmatched. The CDR3 runs 14 residues. Per the germline V gene, CDR1 is ENHRY and CDR2 is SYGVKD. The CDR3 loop reads CAISEDRGSGELFF. DNA of the CDR3: TGTGCCATCAGTGAAGACAGGGGATCGGGGGAGCTGTTTTTT.

The chain joins TRBV29-1 to TRBJ2-3; the match to TRBD2 covers 8 bases. With V trimmed by 3 bases and J by 2 bases, 7 bases remained unmatched. The CDR3 is made up of 15 amino acids. From germline, CDR1 is SQVTM and CDR2 ANQGSEA. The CDR3 is CSVEGLAGPTDTQYF. The CDR3 DNA reads as TGCAGCGTTGAGGGGCTAGCGGGCCCCACAGATACGCAGTATTTT.

This clone was seen only a few times. The chain carries TRBV6-2 or TRBV6-3 and TRBJ2-2; 7 nucleotides align to TRBD2. Germline loops: CDR1 MNHEY, CDR2 SVGEGT. This CDR3 is 15 amino acids long. V was clipped by 6 bases and J by 6 bases; unmatched bases: 10. This CDR3 reads CASSRSGIMSGELFF. CDR3 in DNA: TGTGCCAGCAGCCGAAGCGGGATTATGTCCGGGGAGCTGTTTTTT.

The V and J genes are TRBV6-6 and TRBJ2-7; 7 positions match TRBD1. Germline assignment: CDR1 MNHNY and CDR2 SVGAGI (reference sequence). The CDR3 spans 14 residues. J gave up 6 bases and V 2 bases, and 7 bases lay outside the gene matches. The CDR3 region has the DNA TGTGCCAGCAGTTACCGACAGGGTAGATCCGAGCAGTACTTC. It translates to CASSYRQGRSEQYF.

J is TRBJ2-2 and V is TRBV7-6, with a possible D match to TRBD2 (6 bases). Germline V gene sequence: CDR1 SGHVS, CDR2 FNYEAQ. This CDR3 comprises 17 residues. Trimming took off 3 bases at V and 4 bases at J, with 18 bases between the two ends. CDR3 residues: CASSFAKRGKGTGELFF. Here the CDR3 DNA reads TGTGCCAGCAGCTTCGCTAAGCGCGGGAAAGGCACCGGGGAGCTGTTTTTT.

V gene TRBV5-4 combines with J gene TRBJ2-5, with 7 bases that match TRBD2. The CDR3 contains 15 residues. The trim removed 4 bases at V and 1 base at J, leaving 7 bases unmatched. Germline V gene lookup returns CDR1 SGHNT and CDR2 YYREEE (reference sequence). As DNA, the CDR3 is TGTGCCAGCAGCGGGGGGGTAGGGGCCCAAGAGACCCAGTACTTC. Amino acid sequence: CASSGGVGAQETQYF.

The chain has TRBV2 and TRBJ2-7; TRBD2 is a possible D gene (6 bases). Between the trimmed V and J ends, which lost 7 bases and 7 bases, there was a span of 23 bases. The V gene's germline CDR1 is SNHLY and CDR2 FYNNEI. The CDR3 loop spans 15 amino acids. CDR3 nucleotides: TGTGCCAGCAAGCGGGTCACCAATCTCGAGGGGGAGCAGTACTTC. It is translated as CASKRVTNLEGEQYF.

The rearrangement links TRBV18 to TRBJ2-4; 8 bases are a match to TRBD1. With V trimmed by 5 bases and J by 5 bases, 5 bases remained unmatched. CDR3 length: 14 residues. CDR1 is KGHSH, CDR2 LQKENI, per germline. The CDR3: CASSSRGRENIQYF. CDR3 nucleotide sequence: TGTGCCAGCTCAAGCAGGGGGCGCGAAAACATTCAGTACTTC.

This chain joins TRBV2 and TRBJ2-1; D unclear. Germline CDR1 and CDR2: SNHLY and FYNNEI. Deletions cut 7 bases from V and 6 bases from J, with 16 bases between. The CDR3 is 14 residues long. The DNA for the CDR3 is TGTGCCAGCAATTCCCTACAGAGATCCAATGAGCAGTTCTTC. Translation gives CASNSLQRSNEQFF. Drawing the rest from reference TRBV2 and TRBJ2-1, the complete variable domain is EPEVTQTPSHQVTQMGQEVILRCVPISNHLYFYWYRQILGQKVEFLVSFYNNEISEKSEIFDDQFSVERPDGSNFTLKIRSTKLEDSAMYFCASNSLQRSNEQFFGPGTRLTVL.

V and J are TRBV6-2 or TRBV6-3 and TRBJ2-7; D remains unclear. The V gene lost 2 bases and the J gene lost 6 bases, with 11 bases spanning the gap. The CDR3 totals 13 residues. Germline V CDR1 and CDR2: MNHEY, SVGEGT. The DNA of the CDR3 is TGTGCCAGCAGTTACGGGGTATGGAGCGAGCAGTACTTC. This sequence encodes CASSYGVWSEQYF.

The chain is built from TRBV28 and TRBJ2-5; tentatively, D is TRBD2 (6 bases). Between the trimmed V and J ends, which lost 1 base and 4 bases, there was a span of 13 bases. The germline V gene encodes CDR1 MDHEN and CDR2 SYDVKM. The CDR3 has 15 amino acids. The CDR3 DNA reads as TGTGCCAGCAGTTTATCGTCCGGGAGAGGAGAGACCCAGTACTTC. Amino acids: CASSLSSGRGETQYF. The variable domain in full, completed from reference TRBV28 and TRBJ2-5, reads DVKVTQSSRYLVKRTGEKVFLECVQDMDHENMFWYRQDPGLGLRLIYFSYDVKMKEKGDIPEGYSVSREKKERFSLILESASTNQTSMYLCASSLSSGRGETQYFGPGTRLLVL.

The chain recombines TRBV11-2 with TRBJ2-5; no firm D call. This CDR3 spans 14 amino acids. V dropped 5 bases and J dropped 3 bases, with 13 bases sitting between them. Germline V gene data show CDR1 as SGHAT and CDR2 as FQNNGV. The CDR3 region has the DNA TGTGCCAGCAGCCCGATAAGGACCAAAGAGACCCAGTACTTC. Translation gives CASSPIRTKETQYF.

This clone was observed once. J is TRBJ2-5 and V is TRBV19; D not certain. V was clipped by 3 bases and J by 4 bases, with 21 bases between them. CDR3 length: 17 amino acids. Looked up from germline, CDR1 is LNHDA and CDR2 is SQIVND (reference sequence). The CDR3 DNA reads TGTGCCAGTAGTATCATAATCCAGCGCCACCTTTTAGAGACCCAGTACTTC. It encodes CASSIIIQRHLLETQYF.

In nucleotides, the CDR3 is TGTGCCATCAGTGAGTCTGGCTACCGGGGTAAGTACGAGCAGTACTTC. Its protein product is CAISESGYRGKYEQYF. The chain has TRBV10-3 and TRBJ2-7; D may be TRBD2 (5 bases). From germline, CDR1 is ENHRY and CDR2 SYGVKD. Trimming removed 0 bases at V and 4 bases at J, with 16 bases between. The CDR3 has 16 amino acids.

The chain has TRBV29-1 and TRBJ2-7; D is ambiguous. Looked up from germline, CDR1 is SQVTM and CDR2 is ANQGSEA. This CDR3 contains 13 residues. V was pared by 3 bases and J by 2 bases, with 11 bases between. For the CDR3, the DNA is TGCAGCGTTGAGATCGGAACCCCCTACGAGCAGTACTTC. Protein sequence: CSVEIGTPYEQYF.